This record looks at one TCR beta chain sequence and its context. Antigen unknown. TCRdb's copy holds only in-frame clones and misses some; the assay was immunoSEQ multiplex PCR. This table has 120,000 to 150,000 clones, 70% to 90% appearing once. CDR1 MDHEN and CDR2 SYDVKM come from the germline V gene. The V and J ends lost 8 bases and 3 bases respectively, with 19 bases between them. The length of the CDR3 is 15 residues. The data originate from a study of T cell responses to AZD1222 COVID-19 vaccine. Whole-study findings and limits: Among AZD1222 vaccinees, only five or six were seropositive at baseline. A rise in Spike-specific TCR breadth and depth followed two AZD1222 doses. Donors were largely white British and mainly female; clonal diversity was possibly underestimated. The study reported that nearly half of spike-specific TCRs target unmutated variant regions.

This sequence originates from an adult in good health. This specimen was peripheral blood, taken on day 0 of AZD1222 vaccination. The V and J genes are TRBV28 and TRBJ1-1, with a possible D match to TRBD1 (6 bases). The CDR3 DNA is TGTGCCAGCGCGCCCCCCAACAGGGTTTACACTGAAGCTTTCTTT. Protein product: CASAPPNRVYTEAFF.